The clone carrying this T cell receptor (beta chain) was counted many times. It was with a sample-barcoded 5' primer and a J-beta primer mix that a second PCR of roughly 7 to 11 cycles was run. TCRdb reprocessed the 5' RACE reads via MiXCR and lists one record per CDR3 protein. The table has approximately 810,000 distinct CDR3 sequences, around 28% seen once; the top ten hold around 15%. CDR3 size: 16 residues. V lost 0 bases and J 4 bases, leaving 14 bases between the germline ends. The germline V gene encodes CDR1 MGHRA and CDR2 YSYEKL. The data were obtained in a study of blood T cells in healthy people across ages.

This sequence joins TRBV4-1 and TRBJ2-3; D gene uncertain. The receptor's source is a woman older than 75 in good health. Material: blood. CDR3 sequence: CASSQDTASRADTQYF. The CDR3 nucleotides are TGCGCCAGCAGCCAAGATACAGCTAGTAGGGCAGATACGCAGTATTTT.